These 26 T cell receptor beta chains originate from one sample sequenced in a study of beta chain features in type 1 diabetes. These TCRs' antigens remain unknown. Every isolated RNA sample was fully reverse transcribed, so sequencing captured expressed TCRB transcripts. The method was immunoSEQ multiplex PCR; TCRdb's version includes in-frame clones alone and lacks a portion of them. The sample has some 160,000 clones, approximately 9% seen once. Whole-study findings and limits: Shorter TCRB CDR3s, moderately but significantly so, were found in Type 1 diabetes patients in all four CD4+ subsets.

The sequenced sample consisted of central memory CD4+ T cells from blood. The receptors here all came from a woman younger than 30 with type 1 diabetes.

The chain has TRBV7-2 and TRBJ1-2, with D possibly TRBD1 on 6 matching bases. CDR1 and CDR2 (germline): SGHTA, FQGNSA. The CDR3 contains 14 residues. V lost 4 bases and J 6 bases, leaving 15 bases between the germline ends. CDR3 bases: TGTGCCAGCAGCTCAGGGAACAGGGCCCATGGCTACACCTTC. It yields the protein CASSSGNRAHGYTF.

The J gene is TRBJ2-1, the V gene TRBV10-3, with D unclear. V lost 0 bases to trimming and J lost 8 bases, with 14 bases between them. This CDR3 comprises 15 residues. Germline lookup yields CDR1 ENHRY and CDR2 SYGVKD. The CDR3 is CAISESTGVSDEQFF. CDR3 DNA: TGTGCCATCAGTGAGTCGACCGGAGTGAGCGATGAGCAGTTCTTC.

CDR3 in DNA: TGTGCCAGCAGCTTAATGGGGGGGAACACTGAAGCTTTCTTT. Translation: CASSLMGGNTEAFF. V usage is TRBV7-2 and J usage is TRBJ1-1; the D gene is possibly TRBD1 (5 bases). The CDR3 is made up of 14 amino acids. CDR1 and CDR2 (germline): SGHTA, FQGNSA. V was trimmed by 2 bases and J by 1 base, leaving 8 bases between them.

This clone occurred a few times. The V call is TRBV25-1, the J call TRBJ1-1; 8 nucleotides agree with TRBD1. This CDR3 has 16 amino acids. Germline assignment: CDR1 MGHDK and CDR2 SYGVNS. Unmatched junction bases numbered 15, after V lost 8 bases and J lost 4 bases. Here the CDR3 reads CASQDAAGGWGTEAFF. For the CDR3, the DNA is TGTGCCAGCCAAGACGCGGCAGGGGGCTGGGGCACTGAAGCTTTCTTT.

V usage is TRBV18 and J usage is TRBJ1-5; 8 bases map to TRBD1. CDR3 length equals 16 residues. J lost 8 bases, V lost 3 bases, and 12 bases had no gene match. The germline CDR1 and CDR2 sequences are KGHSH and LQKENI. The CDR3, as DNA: TGTGCCAGCTCACCGCGGACAGGGTCGGGAACGGAGCCCCAGCATTTT. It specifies CASSPRTGSGTEPQHF.

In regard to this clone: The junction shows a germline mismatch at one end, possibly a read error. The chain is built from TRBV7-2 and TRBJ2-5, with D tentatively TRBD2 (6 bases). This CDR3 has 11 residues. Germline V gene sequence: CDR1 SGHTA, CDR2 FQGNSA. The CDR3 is CVSGSQETQYF. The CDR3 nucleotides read TGCGTTAGCGGATCCCAAGAGACCCAGTACTTC.

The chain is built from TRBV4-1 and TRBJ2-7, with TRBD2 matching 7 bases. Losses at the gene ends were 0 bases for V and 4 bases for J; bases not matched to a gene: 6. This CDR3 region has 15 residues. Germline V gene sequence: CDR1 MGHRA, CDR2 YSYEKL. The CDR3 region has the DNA TGCGCCAGCAGCCAAGACAGGGCGGGAGTATACGAGCAGTACTTC. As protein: CASSQDRAGVYEQYF.

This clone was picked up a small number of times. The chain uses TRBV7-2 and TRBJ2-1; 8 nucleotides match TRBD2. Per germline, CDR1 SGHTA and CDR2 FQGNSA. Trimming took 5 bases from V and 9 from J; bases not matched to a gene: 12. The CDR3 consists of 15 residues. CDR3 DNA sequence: TGTGCCAGCAGCACCAGGACTAGCATGGCTGGTGAGCAGTTCTTC. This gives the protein CASSTRTSMAGEQFF.

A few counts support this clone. Here the CDR3 reads CACRGAGPYEQYF. The CDR3, as DNA: TGTGCCTGCCGGGGGGCGGGACCCTACGAGCAGTACTTC. The chain combines TRBV30 with TRBJ2-7; D may be TRBD2 (7 bases). Trimming shortened V by 6 bases and J by 2 bases, and 14 bases separated the two germline ends. The germline V gene has CDR1 GTSNPN and CDR2 SVGIG (reference sequence). There are 13 residues in the CDR3. Full variable domain (outside the CDR3, taken from reference TRBV30 and TRBJ2-7): SQTIHQWPATLVQPVGSPLSLECTVEGTSNPNLYWYRQAAGRGLQLLFYSVGIGQISSEVPQNLSASRPQDRQFILSSKKLLLSDSGFYLCACRGAGPYEQYFGPGTRLTVT.

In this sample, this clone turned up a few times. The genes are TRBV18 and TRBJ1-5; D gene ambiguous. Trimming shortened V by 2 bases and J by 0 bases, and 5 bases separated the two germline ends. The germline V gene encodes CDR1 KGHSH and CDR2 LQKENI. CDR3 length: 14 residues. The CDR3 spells CASSPEVSNQPQHF. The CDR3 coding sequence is TGTGCCAGCTCACCAGAGGTTAGCAATCAGCCCCAGCATTTT.

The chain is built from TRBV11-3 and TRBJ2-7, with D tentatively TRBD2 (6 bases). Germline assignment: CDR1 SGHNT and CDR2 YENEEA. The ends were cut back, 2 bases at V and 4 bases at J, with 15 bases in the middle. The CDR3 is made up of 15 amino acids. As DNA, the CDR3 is TGTGCCAGCAGCTTACTCCCGGGGGAGCTTTACGAGCAGTACTTC. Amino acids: CASSLLPGELYEQYF.

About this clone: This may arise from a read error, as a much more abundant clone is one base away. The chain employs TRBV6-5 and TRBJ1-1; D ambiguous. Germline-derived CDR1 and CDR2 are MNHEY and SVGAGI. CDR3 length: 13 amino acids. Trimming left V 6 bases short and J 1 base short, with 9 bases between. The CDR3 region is CASSRQANTEAFF. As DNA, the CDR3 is TGTGCCAGCAGCCGGCAGGCGAACACTGAAGCTTTCTTT.

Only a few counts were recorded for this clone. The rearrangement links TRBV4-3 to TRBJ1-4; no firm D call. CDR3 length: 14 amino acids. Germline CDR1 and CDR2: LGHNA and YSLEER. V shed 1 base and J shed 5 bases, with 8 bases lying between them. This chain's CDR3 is CASSQAQINEKLFF. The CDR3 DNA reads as TGCGCCAGCAGCCAAGCCCAGATAAATGAAAAACTGTTTTTT.

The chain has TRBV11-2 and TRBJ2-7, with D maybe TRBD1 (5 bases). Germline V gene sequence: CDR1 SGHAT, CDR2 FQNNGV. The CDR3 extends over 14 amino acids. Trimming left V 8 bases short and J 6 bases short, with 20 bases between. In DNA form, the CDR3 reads TGTGCCAGCGCCTTAGGATTGGGGCGTGTCGAGCAGTACTTC. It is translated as CASALGLGRVEQYF.

The CDR3, as DNA: TGCGCCAGCAGCCAAACGACAGTCGAGCAGTACTTC. Encoded protein: CASSQTTVEQYF. The V and J genes are TRBV4-3 and TRBJ2-7; possibly TRBD1 for D (5 bases). CDR3 length: 12 residues. V was shortened by 2 bases and J by 6 bases, with 8 bases between the two germline ends. Germline V gene lookup returns CDR1 LGHNA and CDR2 YSLEER.

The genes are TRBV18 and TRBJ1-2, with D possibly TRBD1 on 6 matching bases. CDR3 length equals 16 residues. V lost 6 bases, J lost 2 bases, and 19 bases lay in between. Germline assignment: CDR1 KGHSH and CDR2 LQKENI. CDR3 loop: CASSKGTPTNNYGYTF. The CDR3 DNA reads TGTGCCAGCTCGAAGGGGACACCAACAAACAACTATGGCTACACCTTC.

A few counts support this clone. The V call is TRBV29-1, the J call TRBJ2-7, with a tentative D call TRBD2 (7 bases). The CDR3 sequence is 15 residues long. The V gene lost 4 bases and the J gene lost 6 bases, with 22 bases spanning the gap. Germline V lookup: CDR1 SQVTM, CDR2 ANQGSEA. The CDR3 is CSVGIRPAGALEQYF. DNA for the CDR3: TGCAGCGTTGGCATTCGGCCGGCGGGGGCTCTCGAGCAGTACTTC.

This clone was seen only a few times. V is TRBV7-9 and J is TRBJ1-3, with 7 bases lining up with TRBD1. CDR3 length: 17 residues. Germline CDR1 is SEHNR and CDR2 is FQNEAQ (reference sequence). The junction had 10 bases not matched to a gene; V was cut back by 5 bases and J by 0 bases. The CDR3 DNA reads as TGTGCCAGCAGCAGCTTACAGGGGCGACCCTCTGGAAACACCATATATTTT. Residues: CASSSLQGRPSGNTIYF. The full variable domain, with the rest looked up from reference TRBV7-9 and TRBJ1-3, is DTGVSQNPRHKITKRGQNVTFRCDPISEHNRLYWYRQTLGQGPEFLTYFQNEAQLEKSRLLSDRFSAERPKGSFSTLEIQRTEQGDSAMYLCASSSLQGRPSGNTIYFGEGSWLTVV.

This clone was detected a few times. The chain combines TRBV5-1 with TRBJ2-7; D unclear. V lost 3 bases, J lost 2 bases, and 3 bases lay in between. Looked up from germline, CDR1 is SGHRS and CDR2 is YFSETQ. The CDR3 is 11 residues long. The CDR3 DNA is TGCGCCAGCAGCTCAACCTACGAGCAGTACTTC. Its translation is CASSSTYEQYF.

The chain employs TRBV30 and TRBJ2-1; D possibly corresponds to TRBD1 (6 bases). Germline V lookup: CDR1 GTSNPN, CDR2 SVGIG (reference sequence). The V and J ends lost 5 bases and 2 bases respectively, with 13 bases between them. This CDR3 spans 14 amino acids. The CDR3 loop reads CAWERDTTYNEQFF. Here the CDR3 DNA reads TGTGCCTGGGAGAGGGACACAACCTACAATGAGCAGTTCTTC.

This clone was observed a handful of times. CDR3 sequence (DNA): TGTGCCAGCGGGAGCTCCAACAACTATGGCTACACCTTC. This sequence encodes CASGSSNNYGYTF. V gene TRBV7-9 combines with J gene TRBJ1-2, with D uncertain. From germline, CDR1 is SEHNR and CDR2 FQNEAQ (reference sequence). CDR3 length: 13 amino acids. V was pared by 8 bases and J by 2 bases, with 12 bases between. Full variable domain (rest looked up from reference TRBV7-9 and TRBJ1-2): DTGVSQNPRHKITKRGQNVTFRCDPISEHNRLYWYRQTLGQGPEFLTYFQNEAQLEKSRLLSDRFSAERPKGSFSTLEIQRTEQGDSAMYLCASGSSNNYGYTFGSGTRLTVV.

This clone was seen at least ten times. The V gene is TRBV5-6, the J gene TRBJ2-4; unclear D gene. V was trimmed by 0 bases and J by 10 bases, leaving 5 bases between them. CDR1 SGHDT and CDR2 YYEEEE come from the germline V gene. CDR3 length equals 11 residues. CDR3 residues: CASSLGQIQYF. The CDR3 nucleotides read TGTGCCAGCAGCTTGGGGCAAATTCAGTACTTC.

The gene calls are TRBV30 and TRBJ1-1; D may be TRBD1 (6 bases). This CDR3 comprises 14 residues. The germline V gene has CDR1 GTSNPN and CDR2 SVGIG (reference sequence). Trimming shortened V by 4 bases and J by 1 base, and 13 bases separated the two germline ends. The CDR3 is CAWKQDSKNTEAFF. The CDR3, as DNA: TGTGCCTGGAAACAGGACAGTAAGAACACTGAAGCTTTCTTT. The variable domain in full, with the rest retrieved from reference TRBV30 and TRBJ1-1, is SQTIHQWPATLVQPVGSPLSLECTVEGTSNPNLYWYRQAAGRGLQLLFYSVGIGQISSEVPQNLSASRPQDRQFILSSKKLLLSDSGFYLCAWKQDSKNTEAFFGQGTRLTVV.

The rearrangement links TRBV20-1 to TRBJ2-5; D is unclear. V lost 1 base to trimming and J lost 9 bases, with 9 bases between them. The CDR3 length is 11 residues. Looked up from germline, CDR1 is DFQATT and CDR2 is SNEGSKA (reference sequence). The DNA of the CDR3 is TGCAGTGCTAGAGTCCCCCCGTCCCAGTACTTC. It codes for CSARVPPSQYF.

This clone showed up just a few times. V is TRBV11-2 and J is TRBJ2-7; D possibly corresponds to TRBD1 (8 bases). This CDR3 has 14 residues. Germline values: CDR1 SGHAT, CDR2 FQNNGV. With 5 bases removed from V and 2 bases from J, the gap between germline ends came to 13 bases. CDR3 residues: CASSGTGGAYEQYF. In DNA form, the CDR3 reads TGTGCCAGCAGCGGAACAGGGGGGGCCTACGAGCAGTACTTC.

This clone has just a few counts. CDR3 in DNA: TGTGCCAGCAGCTCAGGGTCCGGGGCCAACGTCCTGACTTTC. Protein sequence: CASSSGSGANVLTF. The V gene is TRBV7-2, the J gene TRBJ2-6, with D maybe TRBD1 (5 bases). The CDR3 loop spans 14 amino acids. The V and J ends lost 4 bases and 4 bases respectively, with 8 bases between them. Germline CDR1 SGHTA, CDR2 FQGNSA.